This T cell receptor (beta chain) was captured by sequencing in a study of human T cells and chemical hapten exposure. A single record per CDR3 protein comes from TCRdb applying MiXCR to the RACE reads. This sample carries tens of thousands of distinct CDR3 sequences, 9.5% to 15% of them seen once, and the ten largest clones take 2.4%. Germline V gene sequence: CDR1 MDHEN, CDR2 SYDVKM. This CDR3 contains 12 residues. J gave up 7 bases and V 6 bases, and 3 bases lay outside the gene matches. The time point denotes: patch test 3, about 24 weeks after DPC sensitization. The treatment was: therapeutic diphenylcyclopropenone sensitization with weekly scalp DPC. Whole blood, unfractionated, served as the material for total RNA extraction. Study-wide findings and caveats: Relative to controls, expanded TCRs formed significantly more large CDR3 similarity clusters.

On this clonotype itself: Its antigen remains unknown.

The sequencing used whole blood, collected in connection with sensitization to the hapten diphenylcyclopropenone (DPC). This TCR was sampled from a man younger than 45 with alopecia areata. Some clones in this sample may be carry-over from other donors' samples. The J gene is TRBJ1-5, the V gene TRBV28, with TRBD1 matching over 7 bases. This CDR3 reads CASSLRGQPQHF. CDR3 bases: TGTGCCAGCAGCCTCAGGGGGCAGCCCCAGCATTTT.